What follows are 23 T cell receptor beta chains derived from one specimen sequenced in a study of OX40 agonist ivuxolimab in advanced cancers. The library was prepared using the immunoSEQ multiplex PCR assay. What TCRdb holds here is the immuneACCESS table cut down to in-frame rearrangements. Part of the clones is not present; checked against another copy, under half of the missing clones reflect an unresolved V gene, and the others are unexplained. Within this sample are about 36,000 clones, with about 78% of them counted one time only. The ten largest clonotypes hold roughly 13% of the sample. This specimen consisted of CD4+ or CD8+ T cells sorted from blood, obtained in a trial of the OX40 agonist ivuxolimab. These receptors were obtained from an adult with an advanced solid tumor such as melanoma, head and neck, liver or kidney cancer.

This clone has more than one count but fewer than ten. CDR3 coding DNA: TGCAGCGTTGAACGACTGAACACTGAAGCTTTCTTT. Its translation is CSVERLNTEAFF. V is TRBV29-1 and J is TRBJ1-1; D is undetermined. The CDR3 is made up of 12 amino acids. V was shortened by 2 bases and J by 0 bases, with 4 bases between the two germline ends. Germline loops: CDR1 SQVTM, CDR2 ANQGSEA. Based on the CDR3 plus reference TRBV29-1 and TRBJ1-1, the full variable domain is SAVISQKPSRDICQRGTSLTIQCQVDSQVTMMFWYRQQPGQSLTLIATANQGSEATYESGFVIDKFPISRPNLTFSTLTVSNMSPEDSSIYLCSVERLNTEAFFGQGTRLTVV.

V gene TRBV7-6 combines with J gene TRBJ1-5; no clear D. V was clipped by 1 base and J by 4 bases, with 5 bases between them. The CDR3 covers 13 residues. Germline V gene lookup returns CDR1 SGHVS and CDR2 FNYEAQ. The DNA of the CDR3 is TGTGCCAGCAGCTTAGGTCCTAATCAGCCCCAGCATTTT. Translated: CASSLGPNQPQHF. Variable domain in full (rest from reference TRBV7-6 and TRBJ1-5): GAGVSQSPRYKVTKRGQDVALRCDPISGHVSLYWYRQALGQGPEFLTYFNYEAQQDKSGLPNDRFSAERPEGSISTLTIQRTEQRDSAMYRCASSLGPNQPQHFGDGTRLSIL.

CDR3 sequence reads: CATSRTRTEGYTF. In DNA, the CDR3 is TGTGCCACCAGCAGAACCCGGACAGAGGGCTACACCTTC. This chain links TRBV15 with TRBJ1-2, with D perhaps matching TRBD1 (6 bases). The CDR3 extends over 13 amino acids. Germline values: CDR1 LNHNV, CDR2 YYDKDF (reference sequence). The V end lost 2 bases, the J end lost 8 bases, and 12 bases lay between the germline ends.

The chain employs TRBV7-9 and TRBJ1-6; TRBD1 agrees at 8 bases. The CDR3 is 14 amino acids. The V segment lost 5 bases and the J segment 7 bases; nucleotides outside the gene matches: 4. The germline V gene has CDR1 SEHNR and CDR2 FQNEAQ (reference sequence). CDR3 loop: CASSAQGGNSPLHF. CDR3 in DNA: TGTGCCAGCAGCGCACAGGGGGGCAATTCACCCCTCCACTTT.

The V call is TRBV2, the J call TRBJ2-1; 13 positions match TRBD2. Germline assignment: CDR1 SNHLY and CDR2 FYNNEI. The junction had 6 bases not matched to a gene; V was cut back by 2 bases and J by 8 bases. The CDR3 totals 16 residues. This CDR3 reads CASSEPGTSGTYEQFF. The CDR3 DNA reads TGTGCCAGCAGTGAACCCGGGACTAGCGGGACTTATGAGCAGTTCTTC.

The chain joins TRBV30 to TRBJ2-2; the D gene could be TRBD1 or TRBD2 (5 bases each). The germline gives CDR1 GTSNPN, CDR2 SVGIG (reference sequence). This CDR3 contains 13 residues. Trimming cost V 3 bases and J 4 bases, with 9 bases left between them. The CDR3 DNA follows: TGTGCCTGGAGATGGGGACGCACCGGGGAGCTGTTTTTT. This gives the protein CAWRWGRTGELFF.

V usage is TRBV19 and J usage is TRBJ2-1; no definite D call. CDR1 and CDR2 from the germline V gene are LNHDA and SQIVND (reference sequence). CDR3 length: 11 amino acids. V was pared by 3 bases and J by 6 bases, with 3 bases between. The CDR3 DNA sequence: TGTGCCAGTAGTATCATCAATGAGCAGTTCTTC. Encoded protein: CASSIINEQFF.

The sample holds one count of this clone. The rearrangement joins TRBV7-2 to TRBJ2-2, with 8 nucleotides matching TRBD1. Germline V lookup: CDR1 SGHTA, CDR2 FQGNSA. This CDR3 is built from 14 residues. V lost 5 bases to trimming and J lost 4 bases; unmatched junction nucleotides: 3. DNA for the CDR3: TGTGCCAGCAGCCCCGACAGGGGCACCGGGGAGCTGTTTTTT. It codes for CASSPDRGTGELFF.

The chain recombines TRBV10-3 with TRBJ2-7; 10 bases fit TRBD1. The length of the CDR3 is 15 residues. Germline lookup yields CDR1 ENHRY and CDR2 SYGVKD. Trimming took 0 bases from V and 3 from J; bases not matched to a gene: 2. The CDR3 spells CAISESRTGGYEQYF. The DNA for the CDR3 is TGTGCCATCAGTGAGTCTCGGACAGGGGGCTACGAGCAGTACTTC.

This clone appeared a single time. The rearrangement uses TRBV6-6 and TRBJ2-1; the D is unclear. Germline values: CDR1 MNHNY, CDR2 SVGAGI (reference sequence). V gave up 2 bases and J gave up 7 bases, with 3 bases separating them. CDR3 length equals 11 residues. The CDR3 DNA follows: TGTGCCAGCAGTTACGGTAATGAGCAGTTCTTC. As protein: CASSYGNEQFF.

The chain combines TRBV5-6 with TRBJ2-5; D is perhaps TRBD2 (7 bases). The germline V gene has CDR1 SGHDT and CDR2 YYEEEE. The CDR3 has 16 amino acids. Trimming pared 6 bases from V and 5 bases from J, leaving 23 bases between. This CDR3 is CASTMGGGAIVETQYF. CDR3 bases: TGTGCCAGCACGATGGGAGGGGGAGCGATTGTGGAGACCCAGTACTTC.

Notes on this clone: One base separates it from a far larger clone, so it is likely a read error. This rearrangement joins TRBV5-6 to TRBJ2-7, with no clear D. The V gene's germline CDR1 is SGHDT and CDR2 YYEEEE. The CDR3 consists of 10 residues. V was cut by 7 bases and J by 1 base, with 3 bases left in between. Written as DNA, the CDR3 is TGTGCCAGCGGTTCCTACGAGCAGTACTTC. It yields the protein CASGSYEQYF.

The genes are TRBV12-5 and TRBJ1-2; the match to TRBD1 covers 8 bases. V lost 6 bases and J lost 8; bases outside the gene matches: 5. CDR3 length equals 12 residues. CDR1 is LGHNT, CDR2 FRNRAP, per germline. The DNA of the CDR3 is TGTGCTAGTGGCCGTGGACAGGGCGGCTACACCTTC. Residues: CASGRGQGGYTF.

The rearrangement links TRBV30 to TRBJ2-1; no firm D call. Trimming shortened V by 1 base and J by 6 bases, and 13 bases separated the two germline ends. This CDR3 comprises 14 residues. The germline CDR1 and CDR2 sequences are GTSNPN and SVGIG (reference sequence). The CDR3 loop reads CAWSERTGFNEQFF. The CDR3, as DNA: TGTGCCTGGAGTGAAAGAACGGGCTTCAATGAGCAGTTCTTC.

This clone was picked up a small number of times. The chain employs TRBV7-9 and TRBJ2-2; tentative D call: TRBD2 (5 bases). This CDR3 is built from 15 residues. Germline CDR1 is SEHNR and CDR2 is FQNEAQ (reference sequence). Trimming took 1 base from V and 5 from J, leaving 11 bases between them. Here the CDR3 DNA reads TGTGCCAGCAGCTTAGACGGCCGAGGGACCGGGGAGCTGTTTTTT. It is translated as CASSLDGRGTGELFF.

The chain recombines TRBV11-2 with TRBJ2-3; D not certain. V shed 5 bases and J shed 1 base, with 4 bases lying between them. The length of the CDR3 is 12 residues. The germline V gene encodes CDR1 SGHAT and CDR2 FQNNGV. CDR3 protein: CASSQGTDTQYF. The CDR3, as DNA: TGTGCCAGCAGCCAGGGCACAGATACGCAGTATTTT.

This chain joins TRBV5-1 and TRBJ1-6; D gene uncertain. The CDR3 has 14 amino acids. Trimming stripped 0 bases from V and 6 bases from J, with 7 bases between. Germline V gene data show CDR1 as SGHRS and CDR2 as YFSETQ. The CDR3 here is CASSLGDTNSPLHF. CDR3 coding DNA: TGCGCCAGCAGCTTGGGAGACACTAATTCACCCCTCCACTTT.

This clone was found once. This chain connects TRBV5-8 to TRBJ2-7, with 9 bases that match TRBD1. This CDR3 spans 15 amino acids. V was pared by 6 bases and J by 9 bases, with 16 bases of the junction left unmatched. CDR1 and CDR2 from the germline V gene are SGHTS and YDEGEE. CDR3 sequence: CASTPSGTGSLGQYF. The CDR3 DNA sequence: TGTGCCAGCACCCCTTCCGGGACAGGGTCCCTAGGGCAGTACTTC.

This clone was found a few times. J is TRBJ1-1 and V is TRBV5-3, with D unclear. TRBV5-3 is identified as an open reading frame with a role that is uncertain. The CDR3 sequence is 15 residues long. With 0 bases removed from V and 1 base from J, the gap between germline ends came to 10 bases. The CDR3 protein is CARSLDWRGNTEAFF. The CDR3 DNA reads as TGTGCCAGAAGCTTGGACTGGAGAGGGAACACTGAAGCTTTCTTT.

This sequence joins TRBV7-2 and TRBJ1-2; D is undetermined. This CDR3 comprises 14 residues. Germline assignment: CDR1 SGHTA and CDR2 FQGNSA. Trimming pared 4 bases from V and 2 bases from J, leaving 11 bases between. In DNA form, the CDR3 reads TGTGCCAGCAGCTCCAGCCTCATCAACTATGGCTACACCTTC. Translating it yields CASSSSLINYGYTF. The full variable domain, with the rest looked up from reference TRBV7-2 and TRBJ1-2, is GAGVSQSPSNKVTEKGKDVELRCDPISGHTALYWYRQSLGQGLEFLIYFQGNSAPDKSGLPSDRFSAERTGGSVSTLTIQRTQQEDSAVYLCASSSSLINYGYTFGSGTRLTVV.

The V call is TRBV19, the J call TRBJ1-6; 10 nucleotides match TRBD1. With V trimmed by 4 bases and J by 10 bases, 7 bases remained unmatched. The CDR3 loop spans 15 amino acids. CDR1 LNHDA and CDR2 SQIVND come from the germline V gene (reference sequence). DNA of the CDR3: TGTGCCAGTAGTACCGGGACAGGGGCTTTGTCACCCCTCCACTTT. Residues: CASSTGTGALSPLHF.

The rearrangement links TRBV18 to TRBJ2-7, with unresolved D. The V end lost 6 bases, the J end lost 2 bases, and 17 bases lay between the germline ends. Germline CDR1 is KGHSH and CDR2 is LQKENI. The CDR3 length is 15 residues. Here the CDR3 reads CASSQQASYAYEQYF. Written as DNA, the CDR3 is TGTGCCAGCTCCCAACAAGCCTCCTACGCCTACGAGCAGTACTTC.

This chain uses TRBV28 with TRBJ1-1; tentatively, D is TRBD1 (5 bases). The ends were cut back, 3 bases at V and 8 bases at J, with 16 bases in the middle. CDR1 and CDR2 (germline): MDHEN, SYDVKM. The CDR3 covers 14 residues. CDR3 DNA sequence: TGTGCCAGCAGTTTGCCCTGGAGGGGTGGAGAAGCTTTCTTT. The encoded protein is CASSLPWRGGEAFF.